The 32 T cell receptor beta chains given below trace back to one sample, sequenced in a study of T cell clones after liver transplantation. Only in-frame clones appear in the TCRdb table, and some are missing; sequencing was by immunoSEQ multiplex PCR. This sample has about 20,000 clones; just under 80% occur once, and the top ten carry roughly 35%. The sequences come from CD8+ T cells from blood, collected around 54 months after liver transplant. These receptor sequences come from a human patient who received a liver transplant. Some of the T cells may derive from the graft donor.

This chain uses TRBV6-4 with TRBJ2-1; 9 bases line up with TRBD1. J gave up 4 bases and V 2 bases, and 3 bases lay outside the gene matches. The CDR3 is made up of 15 amino acids. CDR1 is MRHNA, CDR2 SNTAGT, per germline. As DNA, the CDR3 is TGTGCCAGCAGTGACGGGACAGGGAATTACAATGAGCAGTTCTTC. Its protein is CASSDGTGNYNEQFF.

This clone was observed a handful of times. This chain links TRBV27 with TRBJ1-1, with D perhaps matching TRBD1 (5 bases). The CDR3 is made up of 15 amino acids. Germline values: CDR1 MNHEY, CDR2 SMNVEV (reference sequence). V was clipped by 7 bases and J by 1 base, with 16 bases between them. The CDR3 region is CASIPGPLPNTEAFF. Written as DNA, the CDR3 is TGTGCCAGCATTCCGGGACCATTACCGAACACTGAAGCTTTCTTT.

This clone was detected a few times. The chain recombines TRBV19 with TRBJ2-7; TRBD1 matches 8 bases. The germline V gene encodes CDR1 LNHDA and CDR2 SQIVND (reference sequence). The CDR3 is made up of 14 amino acids. Unmatched junction bases numbered 7, after V lost 5 bases and J lost 4 bases. The CDR3 bases are TGTGCCAGTAGTGTTGGACAGGGAGAGTACGAGCAGTACTTC. Protein product: CASSVGQGEYEQYF.

The chain employs TRBV4-1 and TRBJ1-5, with D perhaps matching TRBD1 (5 bases). Germline CDR1 and CDR2: MGHRA and YSYEKL. This CDR3 comprises 12 residues. Trimming stripped 0 bases from V and 9 bases from J, with 6 bases between. The CDR3 DNA reads TGCGCCAGCAGCCAAGATGGGGGGCCCCAGCATTTT. Protein product: CASSQDGGPQHF.

This chain links TRBV6-5 with TRBJ1-4; 8 positions agree with TRBD1. Germline trimming cut 11 bases from V and 3 bases from J; bases unmatched to any gene: 8. CDR1 and CDR2 from the germline V gene are MNHEY and SVGAGI. This CDR3 spans 14 amino acids. Here the CDR3 DNA reads TGTGCCTATCCCAGGGGGCAGTCTAATGAAAAACTGTTTTTT. This codes for CAYPRGQSNEKLFF.

The chain is built from TRBV7-3 and TRBJ2-2; TRBD1 matches at 8 bases. The germline V gene encodes CDR1 SGHTA and CDR2 FQGTGA. The CDR3 consists of 13 residues. J was trimmed by 6 bases and V by 4 bases; bases with no gene match: 1. The CDR3 loop is CASSSDRAGELFF. The CDR3, as DNA: TGTGCCAGCAGCTCGGACAGGGCCGGGGAGCTGTTTTTT. Drawing the rest from reference TRBV7-3 and TRBJ2-2, the complete variable domain is GAGVSQTPSNKVTEKGKYVELRCDPISGHTALYWYRQSLGQGPEFLIYFQGTGAADDSGLPNDRFFAVRPEGSVSTLKIQRTERGDSAVYLCASSSDRAGELFFGEGSRLTVL.

The chain carries TRBV7-2 and TRBJ2-2; TRBD1 is a possible D gene (6 bases). Germline loops: CDR1 SGHTA, CDR2 FQGNSA. Trimming took off 2 bases at V and 4 bases at J, with 17 bases between the two ends. This CDR3 is built from 17 residues. CDR3 nucleotide sequence: TGTGCCAGCAGCTTACGGGACAACTTAAGCCCCACCGGGGAGCTGTTTTTT. Amino acid sequence: CASSLRDNLSPTGELFF.

V is TRBV9 and J is TRBJ2-2; TRBD1 might be the D (5 bases). Germline lookup yields CDR1 SGDLS and CDR2 YYNGEE. The CDR3 extends over 15 amino acids. V was pared by 4 bases and J by 6 bases, with 16 bases between. DNA for the CDR3: TGTGCCAGCAGCTCTCCTTTAGGGGATGCCGGGGAGCTGTTTTTT. It translates to CASSSPLGDAGELFF.

V is TRBV15 and J is TRBJ1-1, with TRBD1 identical over 12 bases. Trimming took 3 bases from V and 5 from J; bases not matched to a gene: 4. This CDR3 region has 15 residues. Germline V gene sequence: CDR1 LNHNV, CDR2 YYDKDF (reference sequence). CDR3 coding DNA: TGTGCCACCAGCAGGGGGACAGGGGGCGATACTGAAGCTTTCTTT. It yields the protein CATSRGTGGDTEAFF.

The chain links TRBV25-1 to TRBJ2-1; D unclear. The germline gives CDR1 MGHDK, CDR2 SYGVNS. This CDR3 contains 15 residues. Trimming took off 0 bases at V and 6 bases at J, with 12 bases between the two ends. CDR3 protein: CASSEYIGQVNEQFF. DNA of the CDR3: TGTGCCAGCAGTGAATATATAGGCCAGGTCAATGAGCAGTTCTTC.

Relative to its sample, this clone is medium-sized. V and J are TRBV5-4 and TRBJ2-1; 10 positions agree with TRBD2. The V gene end was trimmed by 2 bases and the J gene end by 0 bases; junction bases not matched to a gene: 5. Germline-derived CDR1 and CDR2 are SGHNT and YYREEE (reference sequence). This CDR3 contains 17 residues. In DNA form, the CDR3 reads TGTGCCAGCAGCTTCTCTAGCGGGGGCCACTCCTACAATGAGCAGTTCTTC. Translating gives CASSFSSGGHSYNEQFF.

This clone was recorded a few times. This sequence joins TRBV28 and TRBJ1-5; 9 nucleotides line up with TRBD1. The CDR3 is 17 residues long. J was trimmed by 1 base and V by 4 bases; bases with no gene match: 8. Germline CDR1 is MDHEN and CDR2 is SYDVKM. Here the CDR3 DNA reads TGTGCCAGCAGTTCGGTCAACAGGGGGCTGAGCAATCAGCCCCAGCATTTT. Its translation is CASSSVNRGLSNQPQHF.

V gene TRBV2 combines with J gene TRBJ1-1; TRBD1 might be the D (6 bases). The length of the CDR3 is 15 residues. In germline, CDR1 is SNHLY, CDR2 FYNNEI. V was pared by 2 bases and J by 1 base, with 11 bases between. CDR3 coding DNA: TGTGCCAGCAGTGAAAGGAGGGACACGAACACTGAAGCTTTCTTT. Encoded protein: CASSERRDTNTEAFF. Filled out from reference TRBV2 and TRBJ1-1, the complete variable domain reads EPEVTQTPSHQVTQMGQEVILRCVPISNHLYFYWYRQILGQKVEFLVSFYNNEISEKSEIFDDQFSVERPDGSNFTLKIRSTKLEDSAMYFCASSERRDTNTEAFFGQGTRLTVV.

The chain uses TRBV6-5 and TRBJ1-1; TRBD1 agrees at 7 bases. This CDR3 has 14 amino acids. V lost 3 bases to trimming and J lost 7 bases; unmatched junction nucleotides: 8. Germline CDR1 MNHEY, CDR2 SVGAGI. The CDR3 region is CASSYPTGEGEAFF. The CDR3 DNA is TGTGCCAGCAGTTATCCCACAGGGGAGGGTGAAGCTTTCTTT.

The chain carries TRBV29-1 and TRBJ1-3, with D possibly being TRBD1 (5 bases). This CDR3 has 11 amino acids. Trimming cost V 3 bases and J 8 bases, with 8 bases left between them. The germline V gene encodes CDR1 SQVTM and CDR2 ANQGSEA. The CDR3 nucleotides read TGCAGCGTTGAGGCGGGACACACCATATATTTT. It yields the protein CSVEAGHTIYF.

The V call is TRBV25-1, the J call TRBJ1-5; 7 bases are a match to TRBD1. J gave up 1 base and V 4 bases, and 1 base lay outside the gene matches. The CDR3 loop spans 14 amino acids. Germline V gene data show CDR1 as MGHDK and CDR2 as SYGVNS. CDR3 amino acids: CASSATGSNQPQHF. CDR3 nucleotide sequence: TGTGCCAGCAGTGCGACAGGGAGCAATCAGCCCCAGCATTTT.

The V call is TRBV7-9, the J call TRBJ1-6, with D possibly matching TRBD1 (5 bases). Germline loops: CDR1 SEHNR, CDR2 FQNEAQ (reference sequence). V was cut by 4 bases and J by 7 bases, with 8 bases left in between. The CDR3 runs 13 residues. CDR3 region: CASSWGPNSPLHF. The CDR3 bases are TGTGCCAGCAGCTGGGGACCCAATTCACCCCTCCACTTT.

DNA of the CDR3: TGTGCCAGCAGCCAAGGGACAGTGAACACTGAAGCTTTCTTT. Protein sequence: CASSQGTVNTEAFF. This sequence joins TRBV7-6 and TRBJ1-1, with 7 nucleotides matching TRBD1. CDR1 and CDR2 from the germline V gene are SGHVS and FNYEAQ. J was trimmed by 0 bases and V by 5 bases; bases with no gene match: 3. The CDR3 is 14 amino acids.

This clone was found once. This chain joins TRBV27 and TRBJ2-2; TRBD2 matches at 8 bases. The CDR3 is made up of 14 amino acids. The germline CDR1 and CDR2 sequences are MNHEY and SMNVEV (reference sequence). V dropped 6 bases and J dropped 7; count of bases not matched to a gene: 7. CDR3 loop: CASRAGTSIGELFF. CDR3 nucleotide sequence: TGTGCCAGCAGAGCCGGGACTAGTATCGGGGAGCTGTTTTTT.

The chain has TRBV4-2 and TRBJ2-7; D ambiguous. CDR3 length equals 14 residues. Germline V gene lookup returns CDR1 LGHNA and CDR2 YNFKEQ. V was cut by 8 bases and J by 2 bases, with 16 bases left in between. CDR3 sequence reads: CASAWGNDAYEQYF. The DNA of the CDR3 is TGTGCCAGCGCATGGGGTAACGACGCCTACGAGCAGTACTTC.

About this clone itself: A much larger clone lies a single base off, so this may be a read error. This sequence joins TRBV6-1 and TRBJ2-7; maybe TRBD1 (5 bases). Germline V gene sequence: CDR1 MNHNS, CDR2 SASEGT. This CDR3 has 15 amino acids. The CDR3 protein is CASNERPGFGYEQYF. CDR3 in DNA: TGTGCCAGCAATGAACGCCCAGGGTTCGGCTACGAGCAGTACTTC.

V is TRBV19 and J is TRBJ1-2, with a tentative D call TRBD1 (5 bases). The CDR3 runs 13 residues. Trimming took 3 bases from V and 6 from J, leaving 11 bases between them. Germline V CDR1 and CDR2: LNHDA, SQIVND (reference sequence). The CDR3 protein is CASSIPGEDGYTF. CDR3 in DNA: TGTGCCAGTAGTATCCCGGGGGAGGATGGCTACACCTTC.

The chain uses TRBV4-1 and TRBJ2-7, with 9 bases lining up with TRBD1. CDR1 and CDR2 (germline): MGHRA, YSYEKL. This CDR3 spans 15 amino acids. Trimming took 0 bases from V and 3 from J; bases not matched to a gene: 3. The CDR3 DNA reads TGCGCCAGCAGCCAAGAAGGACAGGGGAGCTACGAGCAGTACTTC. It encodes CASSQEGQGSYEQYF.

The chain joins TRBV5-8 to TRBJ2-7, with 7 nucleotides matching TRBD1. The CDR3 has 13 residues. V lost 5 bases, J lost 3 bases, and 5 bases stayed unmatched. Germline lookup yields CDR1 SGHTS and CDR2 YDEGEE. The CDR3 region is CASRYPGGYEQYF. The CDR3 coding sequence is TGTGCCAGCAGATACCCAGGGGGCTACGAGCAGTACTTC. Full variable domain (remainder filled in from reference TRBV5-8 and TRBJ2-7): EAGVTQSPTHLIKTRGQQATLRCSPISGHTSVYWYQQALGLGLQFLLWYDEGEERNRGNFPPRFSGRQFPNYSSELNVNALELEDSALYLCASRYPGGYEQYFGPGTRLTVT.

The table lists this clone with a count of one. The chain uses TRBV7-9 and TRBJ2-4, with D possibly TRBD2 on 5 matching bases. Germline V gives CDR1 SEHNR, CDR2 FQNEAQ (reference sequence). The CDR3 runs 14 residues. The germline V and J ends were trimmed by 5 bases and 3 bases, with 11 bases remaining between them. CDR3 amino acids: CASSVGVYKNIQYF. DNA of the CDR3: TGTGCCAGCAGCGTCGGGGTTTACAAAAACATTCAGTACTTC. Complete variable domain (other parts from reference TRBV7-9 and TRBJ2-4): DTGVSQNPRHKITKRGQNVTFRCDPISEHNRLYWYRQTLGQGPEFLTYFQNEAQLEKSRLLSDRFSAERPKGSFSTLEIQRTEQGDSAMYLCASSVGVYKNIQYFGAGTRLSVL.

This chain links TRBV18 with TRBJ2-7, with a weak D call TRBD2 (6 bases). CDR1 KGHSH and CDR2 LQKENI come from the germline V gene. Trimming took off 6 bases at V and 3 bases at J, with 15 bases between the two ends. The CDR3 contains 14 residues. The CDR3 loop reads CASSRPGENYEQYF. DNA of the CDR3: TGTGCCAGCTCTCGACCGGGAGAAAACTACGAGCAGTACTTC. The variable domain in full, completed from reference TRBV18 and TRBJ2-7, reads NAGVMQNPRHLVRRRGQEARLRCSPMKGHSHVYWYRQLPEEGLKFMVYLQKENIIDESGMPKERFSAEFPKEGPSILRIQQVVRGDSAAYFCASSRPGENYEQYFGPGTRLTVT.

V is TRBV6-5 and J is TRBJ1-4; the match to TRBD1 covers 7 bases. Germline CDR1 and CDR2: MNHEY and SVGAGI. V was pared by 6 bases and J by 6 bases, with 10 bases of the junction left unmatched. The length of the CDR3 is 15 residues. Here the CDR3 DNA reads TGTGCCAGCAGCCGGTACAGGGGAGGGGATGAAAAACTGTTTTTT. Its protein product is CASSRYRGGDEKLFF.

A few counts support this clone. The chain links TRBV6-1 to TRBJ2-1; D perhaps matches TRBD1 (5 bases). This CDR3 has 13 amino acids. Germline-derived CDR1 and CDR2 are MNHNS and SASEGT. Trimming cost V 1 base and J 7 bases, with 8 bases left between them. The DNA for the CDR3 is TGTGCCAGCAGTGAAGATGGGGCGAATGAGCAGTTCTTC. The encoded protein is CASSEDGANEQFF.

The rearrangement uses TRBV19 and TRBJ2-7; D remains unclear. CDR1 is LNHDA and CDR2 is SQIVND in the germline V gene (reference sequence). Between the trimmed V and J ends, which lost 6 bases and 0 bases, there was a span of 9 bases. The length of the CDR3 is 13 residues. The CDR3 coding sequence is TGTGCCAGTAGGTCCGGATTCTCCTACGAGCAGTACTTC. It yields the protein CASRSGFSYEQYF.

The CDR3 spells CASSLAGGYNEQFF. The CDR3 DNA reads as TGTGCCAGCAGTTTAGCGGGGGGGTACAATGAGCAGTTCTTC. The chain employs TRBV6-5 and TRBJ2-1, with 11 bases lining up with TRBD2. The ends lost 4 bases at V and 4 bases at J; junction bases unmatched: 0. This CDR3 is 14 amino acids long. Germline CDR1 MNHEY, CDR2 SVGAGI.

The chain uses TRBV30 and TRBJ1-4; 8 bases agree with TRBD1. CDR3 length equals 15 residues. J gave up 4 bases and V 1 base, and 5 bases lay outside the gene matches. CDR1 is GTSNPN and CDR2 is SVGIG in the germline V gene (reference sequence). The CDR3 DNA sequence: TGTGCCTGGAGTGGCGAGACAGGGGTTAATGAAAAACTGTTTTTT. Amino acid sequence: CAWSGETGVNEKLFF. Complete variable domain (other parts from reference TRBV30 and TRBJ1-4): SQTIHQWPATLVQPVGSPLSLECTVEGTSNPNLYWYRQAAGRGLQLLFYSVGIGQISSEVPQNLSASRPQDRQFILSSKKLLLSDSGFYLCAWSGETGVNEKLFFGSGTQLSVL.

This rearrangement joins TRBV28 to TRBJ1-2; D call uncertain. Per the germline V gene, CDR1 is MDHEN and CDR2 is SYDVKM. Trimming pared 3 bases from V and 4 bases from J, leaving 9 bases between. This CDR3 region has 13 residues. CDR3 in amino acids: CASSFLSTYGYTF. The CDR3, as DNA: TGTGCCAGCAGTTTTCTCAGTACCTATGGCTACACCTTC.